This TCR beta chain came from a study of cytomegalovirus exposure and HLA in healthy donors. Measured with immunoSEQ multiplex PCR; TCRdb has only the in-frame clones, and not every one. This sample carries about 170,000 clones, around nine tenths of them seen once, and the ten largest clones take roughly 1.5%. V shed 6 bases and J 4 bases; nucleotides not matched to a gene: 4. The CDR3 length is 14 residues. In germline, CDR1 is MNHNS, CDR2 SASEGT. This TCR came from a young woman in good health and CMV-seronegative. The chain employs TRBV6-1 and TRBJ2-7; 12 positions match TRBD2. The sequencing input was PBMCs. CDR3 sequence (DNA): TGTGCCAGCAGAGGCCTAGCGGGGGGGTACGAGCAGTACTTC. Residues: CASRGLAGGYEQYF.